This paragraph reports one T cell receptor beta chain. CDR1 is SQVTM and CDR2 is ANQGSEA in the germline V gene. With V trimmed by 5 bases and J by 3 bases, 8 bases remained unmatched. This CDR3 comprises 15 residues. As processed by the authors: Nucleated cell number was recorded as an estimate derived from reference gene primer amplification. Only in-frame clones appear in the TCRdb table, and some are missing; sequencing was by immunoSEQ multiplex PCR. The V and J calls and clone size are taken from that table; D and trimming were inferred from the DNA. The sample lists 90,000 to 100,000 clones; 87% were seen once. This specimen comes from a study of blood T cell repertoires in COVID-19. Study context: Acute and convalescent COVID-19 samples came from the United States, Italy and Spain. In each case, the material was cDNA or gDNA derived from T cells, B-cell-depleted T cells, or PBMCs.

What was sequenced was peripheral blood. The origin of this receptor is a man in his 70s with acute or convalescent COVID-19. This chain joins TRBV29-1 and TRBJ2-3; 10 bases are shared with TRBD1. The CDR3, as DNA: TGCAGCGTTCAATATCCGGGACAGGGGACAGATACGCAGTATTTT. Protein product: CSVQYPGQGTDTQYF.